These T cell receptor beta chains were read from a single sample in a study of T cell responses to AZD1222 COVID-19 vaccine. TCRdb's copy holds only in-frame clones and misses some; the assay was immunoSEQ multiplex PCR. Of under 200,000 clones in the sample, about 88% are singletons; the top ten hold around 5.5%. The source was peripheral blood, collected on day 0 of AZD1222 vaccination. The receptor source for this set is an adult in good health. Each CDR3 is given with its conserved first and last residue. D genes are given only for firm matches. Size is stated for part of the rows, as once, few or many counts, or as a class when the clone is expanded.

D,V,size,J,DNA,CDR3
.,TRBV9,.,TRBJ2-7,TGTGCCAGCAGCGTCAGGGTCAGCTCCTACGAGCAGTACTTC,CASSVRVSSYEQYF
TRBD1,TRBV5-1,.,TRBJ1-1,TGCGCCAGCAGCTCGAGTAGACAGGGGGACACTGAAGCTTTCTTT,CASSSSRQGDTEAFF
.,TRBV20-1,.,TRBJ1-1,TGCAGTGCTAGTTTACGGACCACTGAAGCTTTCTTT,CSASLRTTEAFF
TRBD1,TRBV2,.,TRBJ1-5,TGTGCCAGCAGTACAGGGGCAGGCAATCAGCCCCAGCATTTT,CASSTGAGNQPQHF
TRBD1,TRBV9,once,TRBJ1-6,TGTGCCAGCAGCGCTCAGGGGGCGGACTCACCCCTCCACTTT,CASSAQGADSPLHF
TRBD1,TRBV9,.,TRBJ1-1,TGTGCCAGCAGCGTAGTTGGCCGGACAGGCGAAGCTTTCTTT,CASSVVGRTGEAFF
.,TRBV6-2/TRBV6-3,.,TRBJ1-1,TGTGCCAGCAGTTACGGCCGCAACACTGAAGCTTTCTTT,CASSYGRNTEAFF
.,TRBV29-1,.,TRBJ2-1,TGCAGCGTTGAAGGGACAGCATCCTACAATGAGCAGTTCTTC,CSVEGTASYNEQFF
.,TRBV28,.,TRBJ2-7,TGTGCCAGCAACCAACAGGGATCGCTCCATTACGAGCAGTACTTC,CASNQQGSLHYEQYF
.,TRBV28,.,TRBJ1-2,TGTGCCAGCAGTCGGACAGTTGATGGCTACACCTTC,CASSRTVDGYTF
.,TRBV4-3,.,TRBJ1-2,TGCGCCAGCAGCCAAGACGTTGGGCAGGACTATGGCTACACCTTC,CASSQDVGQDYGYTF
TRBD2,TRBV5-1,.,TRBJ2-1,TGCGCCAGCAGCATTAGCGGGACCCCGGGTAGTGAGCAGTTCTTC,CASSISGTPGSEQFF
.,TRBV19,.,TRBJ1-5,TGTGCCAGTAGGTGGAAGGGAGTGGGCAATCAGCCCCAGCATTTT,CASRWKGVGNQPQHF
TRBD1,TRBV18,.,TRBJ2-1,TGTGCCAGCTCACCAGGAAAGGGGGCCGACAATGAGCAGTTCTTC,CASSPGKGADNEQFF
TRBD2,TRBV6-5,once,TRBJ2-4,TGTGCCAGCAGTTTTACTAGCGGGAGTAACATTCAGTACTTC,CASSFTSGSNIQYF
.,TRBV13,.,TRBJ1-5,TGTGCCAGCAGCGGCAACCGGGACGGAGCCCAGCATTTT,CASSGNRDGAQHF
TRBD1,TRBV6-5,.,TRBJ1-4,TGTGCCAGCAGTTCCATTGGACAGGGGAGACTGTTTTTT,CASSSIGQGRLFF
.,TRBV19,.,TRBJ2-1,TGTGCCAGTAGCCCTCACAGGGTAGAATACAATGAGCAGTTCTTC,CASSPHRVEYNEQFF
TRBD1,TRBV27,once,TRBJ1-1,TGTGCCAGCAGTCTGGGACAGGGGGCGCGAACTGAAGCTTTCTTT,CASSLGQGARTEAFF
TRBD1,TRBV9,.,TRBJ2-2,TGTGCCAGCAGCTTCCAACAGGGGAACGGGGAGCTGTTTTTT,CASSFQQGNGELFF
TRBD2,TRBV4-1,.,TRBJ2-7,TGCGCCAGCAGCCTTCATTCCGCTAGCGGCTCCTACGAGCAGTACTTC,CASSLHSASGSYEQYF
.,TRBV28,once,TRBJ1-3,TGTGCCAGCAGTTTGGGGGGGAATACTGGAAACACCATATATTTT,CASSLGGNTGNTIYF
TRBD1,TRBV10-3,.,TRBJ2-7,TGTGCCATCCGCCCGGGACAGGGGGGTTTGAAGCAGTACTTC,CAIRPGQGGLKQYF
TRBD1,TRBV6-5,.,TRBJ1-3,TGTGCCAGCAGTTACTGGGGGACAGGAGATGGAAACACCATATATTTT,CASSYWGTGDGNTIYF
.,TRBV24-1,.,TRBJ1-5,TGTGCCACCAGTGATTTGGACAGTAATCAGCCCCAGCATTTT,CATSDLDSNQPQHF
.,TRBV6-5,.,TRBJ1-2,TGTGCCAGCAGTTACGTGTCAGGGTCGGACTATGGCTACACCTTC,CASSYVSGSDYGYTF
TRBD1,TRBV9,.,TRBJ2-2,TGTGCCAGCAGCGTAGCTACAGGGGGGCTACACACCGGGGAGCTGTTTTTT,CASSVATGGLHTGELFF
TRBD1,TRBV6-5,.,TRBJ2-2,TGTGCCAGCAGTTACCCTACAGGGGCGAACACCGGGGAGCTGTTTTTT,CASSYPTGANTGELFF
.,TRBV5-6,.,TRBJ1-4,TGTGCCAGCAGCTTGATGGAGGGGGGAAAACTGTTTTTT,CASSLMEGGKLFF
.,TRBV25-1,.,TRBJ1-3,TGTGCCAGCAGTGAATATCTCGAACCCCCTGGAAACACCATATATTTT,CASSEYLEPPGNTIYF
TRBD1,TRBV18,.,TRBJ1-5,TGTGCCAGCTCACCGGGACAGGGTCATGAGCCCCAGCATTTT,CASSPGQGHEPQHF
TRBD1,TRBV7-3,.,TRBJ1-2,TGTGCCAGCAGCTCAAACACAGGGGTCGTTGGCTACACCTTC,CASSSNTGVVGYTF
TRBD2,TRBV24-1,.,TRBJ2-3,TGTGCCACCGTAGCGGGGGCGAGCACAGATACGCAGTATTTT,CATVAGASTDTQYF
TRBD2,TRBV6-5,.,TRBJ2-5,TGTGCCAGCAGCTACAGTTCTAGCGGAGAAGAGACCCAGTACTTC,CASSYSSSGEETQYF
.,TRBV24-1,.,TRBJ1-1,TGTGCCACCAGTGAGGCGCCTCACACTGAAGCTTTCTTT,CATSEAPHTEAFF
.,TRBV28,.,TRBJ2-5,TGTGCCAGCAGTCGGGGGCAAGAGACCCAGTACTTC,CASSRGQETQYF
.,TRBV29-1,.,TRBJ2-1,TGCAGCGTTGAAGTGGGCCTCGATGAGCAGTTCTTC,CSVEVGLDEQFF
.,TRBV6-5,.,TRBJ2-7,TGTGCCAGCAGTTACTCGTTGAGGGGTCAGCGTCACGAGCAGTACTTC,CASSYSLRGQRHEQYF
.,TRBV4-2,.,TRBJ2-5,TGTGCCAGCCCCATCGGGGAGACCCAGTACTTC,CASPIGETQYF
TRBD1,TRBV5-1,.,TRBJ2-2,TGCGCCAGCAGCCTAGGACAGGGGGCTCGCACCGGGGAGCTGTTTTTT,CASSLGQGARTGELFF
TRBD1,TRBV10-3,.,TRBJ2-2,TGTGCCAACGGACAGGGCAGGGACACCGGGGAGCTGTTTTTT,CANGQGRDTGELFF
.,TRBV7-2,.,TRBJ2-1,TGTGCCAGCAGCTCAGGGACGGCAACCCACCTCCGCCGTGGCAATGAGCAGTTCTTC,CASSSGTATHLRRGNEQFF
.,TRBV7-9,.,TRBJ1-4,TGTGCCAGCAGCTTAAGTCGCAGCGAAAAACTGTTTTTT,CASSLSRSEKLFF